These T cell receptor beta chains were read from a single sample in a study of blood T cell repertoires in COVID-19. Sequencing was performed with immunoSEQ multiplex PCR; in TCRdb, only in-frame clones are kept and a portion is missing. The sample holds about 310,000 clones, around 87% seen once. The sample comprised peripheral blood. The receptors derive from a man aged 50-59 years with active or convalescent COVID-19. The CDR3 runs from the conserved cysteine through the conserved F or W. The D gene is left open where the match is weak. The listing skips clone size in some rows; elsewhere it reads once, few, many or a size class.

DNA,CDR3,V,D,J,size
TGCGCCAGCAGCCAAGATAGGGGAGGGAGGGAGCAGTACTTC,CASSQDRGGREQYF,TRBV4-3,TRBD2,TRBJ2-7,NA
TGTGCCAGCTCACGCCTTCTAGCAGACGAGCAGTTCTTC,CASSRLLADEQFF,TRBV18,NA,TRBJ2-1,few
TGCGCCAGCAGCTTCGACAGGGCCTCGAACACCGGGGAGCTGTTTTTT,CASSFDRASNTGELFF,TRBV5-1,TRBD1,TRBJ2-2,NA
TGTGCCAGCAGTTTAGTGCGGGGGGGCCGTCGTAGGAACACCGGGGAGCTGTTTTTT,CASSLVRGGRRRNTGELFF,TRBV27,TRBD2,TRBJ2-2,few
TGTGCCAGCAGCAAGACTAGCGGGGGGTCCTACGAGCAGTACTTC,CASSKTSGGSYEQYF,TRBV5-4,TRBD2,TRBJ2-7,NA
TGTGCCAGCTCACCAGCGCGCGCGTTAGATACGCAGTATTTT,CASSPARALDTQYF,TRBV18,NA,TRBJ2-3,NA
TGTGCCAGCAGCCCCAGGACGGGGGGGAACACTGAAGCTTTCTTT,CASSPRTGGNTEAFF,TRBV9,NA,TRBJ1-1,once
TGTGCCATCACTCAGACAGGGTCGGGCACTGAAGCTTTCTTT,CAITQTGSGTEAFF,TRBV10-3,TRBD1,TRBJ1-1,few
TGTGCCACCAGTGGACGGGGACAGGGACGAGAGACCCAGTACTTC,CATSGRGQGRETQYF,TRBV24-1,TRBD1,TRBJ2-5,NA
TGTGCCTGGAGTGTTGACGGACAAGGGTCACCCCTCCACTTT,CAWSVDGQGSPLHF,TRBV30,NA,TRBJ1-6,many
TGTGCCAGCAGTGATGGGACAGGGGAGACCCAGTACTTC,CASSDGTGETQYF,TRBV2,TRBD1,TRBJ2-5,NA
TGTGCCATCAGTGACACGACAGGGAACACCGGGGAGCTGTTTTTT,CAISDTTGNTGELFF,TRBV10-3,NA,TRBJ2-2,NA
TGTGCCAGCAGCTTAGTCAAGGCTAGCGGGGGTCTTTACGAGCAGTACTTC,CASSLVKASGGLYEQYF,TRBV7-2,TRBD2,TRBJ2-7,NA
TGTGCCACCAGAACGGACACATTGGGGACCGGGGAGCTGTTTTTT,CATRTDTLGTGELFF,TRBV10-3,NA,TRBJ2-2,NA
TGCAGTGCTCCGCGAGTGGATACGCAGTATTTT,CSAPRVDTQYF,TRBV20-1,NA,TRBJ2-3,few
TGTGCCAGCACCATCCGCTGGGAGGGCTCCTACGAGCAGTACTTC,CASTIRWEGSYEQYF,TRBV7-8,TRBD2,TRBJ2-7,NA
TGCGCCAGCAGCTCCCCTGACAGGGGGGGTGGGAATGAGCAGTTCTTC,CASSSPDRGGGNEQFF,TRBV5-1,TRBD1,TRBJ2-1,NA
TGTGCCAGCAGCTTAGATCGGGGGGCGGTTAACAATGAGCAGTTCTTC,CASSLDRGAVNNEQFF,TRBV11-3,NA,TRBJ2-1,NA
TGTGCCTGGAACAACGCACTGAACACTGAAGCTTTCTTT,CAWNNALNTEAFF,TRBV30,NA,TRBJ1-1,NA
TGTGCCACCAGCAGAGAAGACGGAACAGCCTTTGTATACACCTTC,CATSREDGTAFVYTF,TRBV15,NA,TRBJ1-2,NA
TGTGCCAGCACTCCGGACTACCTCCCTTCCTACGAGCAGTACTTC,CASTPDYLPSYEQYF,TRBV2,NA,TRBJ2-7,NA
TGTGCCACCAGCATCGACCAGGGGGATACGCAGTATTTT,CATSIDQGDTQYF,TRBV15,NA,TRBJ2-3,few
TGTGCCAGCAGCCAAAGTAGCTATAGCAATCAGCCCCAGCATTTT,CASSQSSYSNQPQHF,TRBV14,NA,TRBJ1-5,NA